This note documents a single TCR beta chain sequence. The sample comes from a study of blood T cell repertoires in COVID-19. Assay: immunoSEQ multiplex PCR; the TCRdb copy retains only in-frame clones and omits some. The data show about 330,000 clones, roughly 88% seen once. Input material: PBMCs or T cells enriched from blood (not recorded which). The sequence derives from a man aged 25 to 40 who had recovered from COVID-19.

The DNA for the CDR3 is TGTGCCAGCAGTTTATTACAAGGAGGGGGCGGGACCTTGTACCAAGAGACCCAGTACTTC. Protein sequence: CASSLLQGGGGTLYQETQYF. V gene TRBV28 combines with J gene TRBJ2-5, with D possibly matching TRBD1 (7 bases). With 1 base removed from V and 0 bases from J, the gap between germline ends came to 24 bases. CDR3 size: 20 residues. Germline CDR1 is MDHEN and CDR2 is SYDVKM.